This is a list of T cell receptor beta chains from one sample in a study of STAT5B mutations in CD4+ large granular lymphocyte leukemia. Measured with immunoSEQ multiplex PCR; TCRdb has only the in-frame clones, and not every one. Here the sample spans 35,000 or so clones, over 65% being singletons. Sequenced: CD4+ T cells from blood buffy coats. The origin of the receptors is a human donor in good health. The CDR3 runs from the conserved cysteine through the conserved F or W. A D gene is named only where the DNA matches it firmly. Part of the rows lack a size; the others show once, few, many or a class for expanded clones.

CDR3aa: CASSPTTGEYGYTF
CDR3nt: TGTGCCAGCAGCCCGACGACAGGGGAATATGGCTACACCTTC
j_gene: TRBJ1-2
d_gene: TRBD1
abundance: few
v_gene: TRBV7-6

CDR3aa: CASSHVRNEQYF
CDR3nt: TGTGCCAGCAGTCATGTCCGGAACGAGCAGTACTTC
j_gene: TRBJ2-7
d_gene: -
abundance: -
v_gene: TRBV6-6

CDR3aa: CASTVVRGHLSGANVLTF
CDR3nt: TGTGCCAGCACCGTGGTTCGGGGACACCTCTCTGGGGCCAACGTCCTGACTTTC
j_gene: TRBJ2-6
d_gene: -
abundance: once
v_gene: TRBV7-9

CDR3aa: CATLSAQGSTEAFF
CDR3nt: TGTGCCACTTTATCGGCCCAGGGAAGCACTGAAGCTTTCTTT
j_gene: TRBJ1-1
d_gene: -
abundance: few
v_gene: TRBV28

CDR3aa: CATSREVESSYEQYF
CDR3nt: TGTGCCACCAGCAGAGAGGTTGAGAGCTCCTACGAGCAGTACTTC
j_gene: TRBJ2-7
d_gene: -
abundance: -
v_gene: TRBV15

CDR3aa: CASSVEISSGNTIYF
CDR3nt: TGTGCCAGCAGCGTAGAGATTAGCTCTGGAAACACCATATATTTT
j_gene: TRBJ1-3
d_gene: -
abundance: once
v_gene: TRBV9

CDR3aa: CASRLAGGLYNEQFF
CDR3nt: TGCGCCAGCCGCTTAGCGGGGGGGCTGTACAATGAGCAGTTCTTC
j_gene: TRBJ2-1
d_gene: TRBD2
abundance: -
v_gene: TRBV5-1

CDR3aa: CASARAQENTIYF
CDR3nt: TGTGCCAGTGCTAGAGCACAGGAAAACACCATATATTTT
j_gene: TRBJ1-3
d_gene: -
abundance: few
v_gene: TRBV19

CDR3aa: CASSTAGQGAYGYTF
CDR3nt: TGTGCCAGCAGCACCGCGGGACAGGGGGCCTATGGCTACACCTTC
j_gene: TRBJ1-2
d_gene: TRBD1
abundance: -
v_gene: TRBV7-2

CDR3aa: CASSLVASGGTDTQYF
CDR3nt: TGCGCCAGCAGCTTGGTCGCTAGCGGGGGGACAGATACGCAGTATTTT
j_gene: TRBJ2-3
d_gene: TRBD2
abundance: -
v_gene: TRBV5-1

CDR3aa: CASSQGTPPLNEQFF
CDR3nt: TGTGCCAGCAGCCAAGGGACCCCTCCTCTTAATGAGCAGTTCTTC
j_gene: TRBJ2-1
d_gene: -
abundance: once
v_gene: TRBV7-2

CDR3aa: CASSFIPGNTIYF
CDR3nt: TGTGCCAGCAGTTTTATCCCGGGAAACACCATATATTTT
j_gene: TRBJ1-3
d_gene: -
abundance: -
v_gene: TRBV7-9

CDR3aa: CASSYGVAREAGYTF
CDR3nt: TGTGCCAGCAGTTACGGCGTCGCCAGGGAGGCGGGCTACACCTTC
j_gene: TRBJ1-2
d_gene: -
abundance: -
v_gene: TRBV6-6

CDR3aa: CASIPTGGRNSPLHF
CDR3nt: TGTGCCAGCATTCCTACAGGGGGCAGGAATTCACCCCTCCACTTT
j_gene: TRBJ1-6
d_gene: TRBD1
abundance: -
v_gene: TRBV6-1

CDR3aa: CASSQEATRLNYGYTF
CDR3nt: TGCGCCAGCAGCCAAGAGGCCACAAGACTTAACTATGGCTACACCTTC
j_gene: TRBJ1-2
d_gene: -
abundance: -
v_gene: TRBV4-1

CDR3aa: CASSLYGRFSEQYF
CDR3nt: TGTGCCAGCAGCTTGTACGGGAGGTTTTCCGAGCAGTACTTC
j_gene: TRBJ2-7
d_gene: TRBD2
abundance: -
v_gene: TRBV11-2

CDR3aa: CASSSESGNQPQHF
CDR3nt: TGTGCCAGCAGCTCCGAAAGCGGCAATCAGCCCCAGCATTTT
j_gene: TRBJ1-5
d_gene: -
abundance: -
v_gene: TRBV5-6

CDR3aa: CASSIGTLSTDTQYF
CDR3nt: TGTGCCAGTAGTATTGGGACGTTGAGTACAGATACGCAGTATTTT
j_gene: TRBJ2-3
d_gene: -
abundance: -
v_gene: TRBV19

CDR3aa: CASSPGTASNQPQHF
CDR3nt: TGTGCCAGCAGCCCAGGGACAGCAAGCAATCAGCCCCAGCATTTT
j_gene: TRBJ1-5
d_gene: TRBD1
abundance: -
v_gene: TRBV7-2

CDR3aa: CASTPGQGVRAGNTIYF
CDR3nt: TGTGCCAGCACACCGGGACAGGGGGTTAGGGCTGGAAACACCATATATTTT
j_gene: TRBJ1-3
d_gene: TRBD1
abundance: few
v_gene: TRBV19